The rows below give T cell receptor beta chains drawn from one sample of a study of identical twins. In TCRdb, the 5' RACE reads were re-called with MiXCR into one record per CDR3 protein. The sample lists around 690,000 distinct CDR3 sequences, around 21% occurring once. This sample also appeared in a second study, on T cells expressing NK-cell markers.

The sequenced material came from PBMCs. The receptor set was obtained from a woman aged 18-35 years in good health. Each CDR3 is given with its conserved first and last residue.

>TRBJ2-3|TRBV27
CASSLKGLAGADTQYF
>TRBJ2-3|TRBV6-5
CASGYRGRGTDTQYF
>TRBJ2-6|TRBV18
CASSPSSSGANVLTF
>TRBJ2-1|TRBV7-9
CASSFRSGGVRNEQFF
>TRBJ1-2|TRBV20-1
CSARHPQGYGYTF
>TRBJ2-7|TRBV30
CAWTGLGLREQYF
>TRBJ2-7|TRBV18
CASSNRELLEQYF
>TRBJ2-2|TRBV15
CATSRANTGELFF
>TRBJ2-7|TRBV4-3
CASSQDHRQAPYEQYF
>TRBJ2-1|TRBV7-2
CASSLAGTAEQFF
>TRBJ2-7|TRBV6-2/TRBV6-3
CARLTREDGYEQYF
>TRBJ2-2|TRBV5-1
CASSTVGAPGELFF
>TRBJ2-4|TRBV21-1
CASLDRGRGLAKNIQYF
>TRBJ1-2|TRBV5-6
CASSQKNRDYGYTF
>TRBJ2-1|TRBV9
CASSVGGLAGTDEQFF
>TRBJ1-6|TRBV6-5
CASSYVTANSPLHF
>TRBJ2-1|TRBV20-1
CSASMAGVLDEQFF
>TRBJ2-6|TRBV6-5
CASSWGLAGAGANVLTF
>TRBJ2-4|TRBV12-3/TRBV12-4
CASSWGQGTNIQYF
>TRBJ2-3|TRBV20-1
CSAREAGADTQYF
>TRBJ1-2|TRBV12-3/TRBV12-4
CASSSGGVNYGYTF
>TRBJ2-3|TRBV11-2
CASSSPLLAGITDTQYF
>TRBJ2-3|TRBV24-1
CATSEPIQGAGTDTQYF
>TRBJ2-7|TRBV7-6
CASSLGTGGYAYEQYF
>TRBJ1-2|TRBV7-2
CASSYASGAEEGYTF
>TRBJ2-1|TRBV5-1
CASSWPDSSYNEQFF
>TRBJ2-7|TRBV7-9
CASSSTLSGDPYEQYF
>TRBJ2-1|TRBV7-2
CASSYLGREEYNEQFF
>TRBJ1-1|TRBV12-3/TRBV12-4
CASSLGIGTEAFF
>TRBJ1-6|TRBV7-9
CASSLGGFNSPLHF
>TRBJ2-1|TRBV20-1
CSALKGVNEQFF
>TRBJ2-7|TRBV20-1
CSARDSSLEQYF
>TRBJ2-2|TRBV7-6
CASSLESQGGRTGELFF
>TRBJ2-7|TRBV5-6
CASSFPGGPYEQYF
>TRBJ2-5|TRBV7-9
CASLGGRGKWETQYF
>TRBJ1-6|TRBV5-1
CASSAGINSPLHF
>TRBJ2-1|TRBV7-9
CASSHYRDSSNEQFF
>TRBJ2-7|TRBV20-1
CSAREGGSSYEQYF
>TRBJ1-4|TRBV12-3/TRBV12-4
CASRRDWNEKLFF
>TRBJ1-1|TRBV20-1
CSATGITEAFF
>TRBJ2-1|TRBV6-5
CASSYESWGEEQNEQFF
>TRBJ2-1|TRBV10-2
CASSATTSGRGGAEQFF
>TRBJ2-5|TRBV12-3/TRBV12-4
CASTRLAGGPTETQYF
>TRBJ2-5|TRBV20-1
CSARHRDQETQYF
>TRBJ1-5|TRBV10-3
CAISEQFAGQPQHF